Below are 3 T cell receptor beta chains sequenced from a single sample in a study of cytomegalovirus exposure and HLA in healthy donors. The protocol was immunoSEQ multiplex PCR, while the TCRdb copy is restricted to in-frame clones and leaves out a portion. Of some 76,000 clones in the sample, roughly 95% were seen once. Sequencing used PBMCs. These receptor sequences come from a woman aged 18-35 years in good health and CMV-seropositive.

This clone was observed a single time. The chain uses TRBV27 and TRBJ1-2, with TRBD1 matching 7 bases. V trimming: 4 bases; J trimming: 4 bases; junction bases outside the gene matches: 6. The CDR3 contains 14 residues. Germline values: CDR1 MNHEY, CDR2 SMNVEV (reference sequence). CDR3 in DNA: TGTGCCAGCAGTTCCGCCGGGACAGTCTATGGCTACACCTTC. Its translation is CASSSAGTVYGYTF.

This chain uses TRBV5-1 with TRBJ2-3; the D is unclear. Germline V lookup: CDR1 SGHRS, CDR2 YFSETQ. The length of the CDR3 is 14 residues. V was clipped by 5 bases and J by 0 bases, with 10 bases between them. The CDR3 region is CASRTQTSTDTQYF. Written as DNA, the CDR3 is TGCGCCAGCAGAACCCAAACTAGCACAGATACGCAGTATTTT.

The V and J genes are TRBV5-6 and TRBJ2-5, with TRBD2 identical over 9 bases. Per the germline V gene, CDR1 is SGHDT and CDR2 is YYEEEE. The V gene end was trimmed by 5 bases and the J gene end by 5 bases; junction bases not matched to a gene: 7. The CDR3 is 14 residues long. The CDR3 DNA follows: TGTGCCAGCAGTTTTAGCGGGAGTGCTGAGACCCAGTACTTC. It yields the protein CASSFSGSAETQYF. The full variable domain, in which reference TRBV5-6 and TRBJ2-5 provide the parts outside the CDR3, is DAGVTQSPTHLIKTRGQQVTLRCSPKSGHDTVSWYQQALGQGPQFIFQYYEEEERQRGNFPDRFSGHQFPNYSSELNVNALLLGDSALYLCASSFSGSAETQYFGPGTRLLVL.